The rows below give T cell receptor beta chains drawn from one sample of a study of T cell responses to AZD1222 COVID-19 vaccine. Some clones are missing from TCRdb's copy, which holds only in-frame ones; the method was immunoSEQ multiplex PCR. Of approximately 110,000 clones listed, about 90% are singletons. The material sequenced was peripheral blood, taken on day 0 of AZD1222 vaccination. The receptors were gathered from an adult in good health. Both conserved end residues are part of each CDR3. D genes are given only for firm matches. Rows may omit the clone size; those that give it use once, few, many or a size class.

TRBV5-1,.,TRBJ1-1,.,TGCGCCAGCAGCCTGCCTTTGGGCACTGAAGCTTTCTTT,CASSLPLGTEAFF
TRBV5-5,.,TRBJ2-7,.,TGTGCCAGCAGTTTTTGGGGGGACTCCTACGAGCAGTACTTC,CASSFWGDSYEQYF
TRBV12-3/TRBV12-4,.,TRBJ2-3,.,TGTGCCAGCATTTTAGCGAGCACAGATACGCAGTATTTT,CASILASTDTQYF
TRBV7-9,.,TRBJ2-7,.,TGTGCCAGCAGCTTAAGGACAGACTACGAGCAGTACTTC,CASSLRTDYEQYF
TRBV7-2,.,TRBJ1-1,TRBD1,TGTGCCAGCAGCTCGACAGGGGGTAGCTCTGAAGCTTTCTTT,CASSSTGGSSEAFF
TRBV6-4,.,TRBJ2-2,.,TGTGCCAGCAGCCAGGGGATGGAGGGCAACACCGGGGAGCTGTTTTTT,CASSQGMEGNTGELFF
TRBV30,.,TRBJ1-4,.,TGTGCCTGGAGCGGAGCGGGGCCCTTTATGGCAAAACTGTTTTTT,CAWSGAGPFMAKLFF
TRBV5-5,.,TRBJ1-5,.,TGTGCCAGCAGCGTGGACCCTTTACCCAATCAGCCCCAGCATTTT,CASSVDPLPNQPQHF
TRBV4-1,.,TRBJ1-1,.,TGCGCCAGCAGCCAGGCCAGGACAGCTGAAGCTTTCTTT,CASSQARTAEAFF
TRBV5-4,.,TRBJ1-5,.,TGTGCCAGCAGCTTGAGTGGGGATCAGCCCCAGCATTTT,CASSLSGDQPQHF
TRBV15,once,TRBJ1-5,.,TGTGCCACCAGCAAAGGGGATCAGCCCCAGCATTTT,CATSKGDQPQHF
TRBV24-1,.,TRBJ2-7,TRBD2,TGTGCCACCACAAAGGGTCGGGGTTTCCCTCGCGGGAGCGCTTACGAGCAGTACTTC,CATTKGRGFPRGSAYEQYF
TRBV2,few,TRBJ1-6,.,TGTGCCAGCAGTGGACGGGACTATAATTCACCCCTCCACTTT,CASSGRDYNSPLHF
TRBV15,.,TRBJ2-3,.,TGTGCCACCAGCAGAGATAGACCGAGATCCGGGGATACGCAGTATTTT,CATSRDRPRSGDTQYF
TRBV2,.,TRBJ1-2,.,TGTGCCAGCGGAAATGGGGGGATACTATATGGCTACACCTTC,CASGNGGILYGYTF